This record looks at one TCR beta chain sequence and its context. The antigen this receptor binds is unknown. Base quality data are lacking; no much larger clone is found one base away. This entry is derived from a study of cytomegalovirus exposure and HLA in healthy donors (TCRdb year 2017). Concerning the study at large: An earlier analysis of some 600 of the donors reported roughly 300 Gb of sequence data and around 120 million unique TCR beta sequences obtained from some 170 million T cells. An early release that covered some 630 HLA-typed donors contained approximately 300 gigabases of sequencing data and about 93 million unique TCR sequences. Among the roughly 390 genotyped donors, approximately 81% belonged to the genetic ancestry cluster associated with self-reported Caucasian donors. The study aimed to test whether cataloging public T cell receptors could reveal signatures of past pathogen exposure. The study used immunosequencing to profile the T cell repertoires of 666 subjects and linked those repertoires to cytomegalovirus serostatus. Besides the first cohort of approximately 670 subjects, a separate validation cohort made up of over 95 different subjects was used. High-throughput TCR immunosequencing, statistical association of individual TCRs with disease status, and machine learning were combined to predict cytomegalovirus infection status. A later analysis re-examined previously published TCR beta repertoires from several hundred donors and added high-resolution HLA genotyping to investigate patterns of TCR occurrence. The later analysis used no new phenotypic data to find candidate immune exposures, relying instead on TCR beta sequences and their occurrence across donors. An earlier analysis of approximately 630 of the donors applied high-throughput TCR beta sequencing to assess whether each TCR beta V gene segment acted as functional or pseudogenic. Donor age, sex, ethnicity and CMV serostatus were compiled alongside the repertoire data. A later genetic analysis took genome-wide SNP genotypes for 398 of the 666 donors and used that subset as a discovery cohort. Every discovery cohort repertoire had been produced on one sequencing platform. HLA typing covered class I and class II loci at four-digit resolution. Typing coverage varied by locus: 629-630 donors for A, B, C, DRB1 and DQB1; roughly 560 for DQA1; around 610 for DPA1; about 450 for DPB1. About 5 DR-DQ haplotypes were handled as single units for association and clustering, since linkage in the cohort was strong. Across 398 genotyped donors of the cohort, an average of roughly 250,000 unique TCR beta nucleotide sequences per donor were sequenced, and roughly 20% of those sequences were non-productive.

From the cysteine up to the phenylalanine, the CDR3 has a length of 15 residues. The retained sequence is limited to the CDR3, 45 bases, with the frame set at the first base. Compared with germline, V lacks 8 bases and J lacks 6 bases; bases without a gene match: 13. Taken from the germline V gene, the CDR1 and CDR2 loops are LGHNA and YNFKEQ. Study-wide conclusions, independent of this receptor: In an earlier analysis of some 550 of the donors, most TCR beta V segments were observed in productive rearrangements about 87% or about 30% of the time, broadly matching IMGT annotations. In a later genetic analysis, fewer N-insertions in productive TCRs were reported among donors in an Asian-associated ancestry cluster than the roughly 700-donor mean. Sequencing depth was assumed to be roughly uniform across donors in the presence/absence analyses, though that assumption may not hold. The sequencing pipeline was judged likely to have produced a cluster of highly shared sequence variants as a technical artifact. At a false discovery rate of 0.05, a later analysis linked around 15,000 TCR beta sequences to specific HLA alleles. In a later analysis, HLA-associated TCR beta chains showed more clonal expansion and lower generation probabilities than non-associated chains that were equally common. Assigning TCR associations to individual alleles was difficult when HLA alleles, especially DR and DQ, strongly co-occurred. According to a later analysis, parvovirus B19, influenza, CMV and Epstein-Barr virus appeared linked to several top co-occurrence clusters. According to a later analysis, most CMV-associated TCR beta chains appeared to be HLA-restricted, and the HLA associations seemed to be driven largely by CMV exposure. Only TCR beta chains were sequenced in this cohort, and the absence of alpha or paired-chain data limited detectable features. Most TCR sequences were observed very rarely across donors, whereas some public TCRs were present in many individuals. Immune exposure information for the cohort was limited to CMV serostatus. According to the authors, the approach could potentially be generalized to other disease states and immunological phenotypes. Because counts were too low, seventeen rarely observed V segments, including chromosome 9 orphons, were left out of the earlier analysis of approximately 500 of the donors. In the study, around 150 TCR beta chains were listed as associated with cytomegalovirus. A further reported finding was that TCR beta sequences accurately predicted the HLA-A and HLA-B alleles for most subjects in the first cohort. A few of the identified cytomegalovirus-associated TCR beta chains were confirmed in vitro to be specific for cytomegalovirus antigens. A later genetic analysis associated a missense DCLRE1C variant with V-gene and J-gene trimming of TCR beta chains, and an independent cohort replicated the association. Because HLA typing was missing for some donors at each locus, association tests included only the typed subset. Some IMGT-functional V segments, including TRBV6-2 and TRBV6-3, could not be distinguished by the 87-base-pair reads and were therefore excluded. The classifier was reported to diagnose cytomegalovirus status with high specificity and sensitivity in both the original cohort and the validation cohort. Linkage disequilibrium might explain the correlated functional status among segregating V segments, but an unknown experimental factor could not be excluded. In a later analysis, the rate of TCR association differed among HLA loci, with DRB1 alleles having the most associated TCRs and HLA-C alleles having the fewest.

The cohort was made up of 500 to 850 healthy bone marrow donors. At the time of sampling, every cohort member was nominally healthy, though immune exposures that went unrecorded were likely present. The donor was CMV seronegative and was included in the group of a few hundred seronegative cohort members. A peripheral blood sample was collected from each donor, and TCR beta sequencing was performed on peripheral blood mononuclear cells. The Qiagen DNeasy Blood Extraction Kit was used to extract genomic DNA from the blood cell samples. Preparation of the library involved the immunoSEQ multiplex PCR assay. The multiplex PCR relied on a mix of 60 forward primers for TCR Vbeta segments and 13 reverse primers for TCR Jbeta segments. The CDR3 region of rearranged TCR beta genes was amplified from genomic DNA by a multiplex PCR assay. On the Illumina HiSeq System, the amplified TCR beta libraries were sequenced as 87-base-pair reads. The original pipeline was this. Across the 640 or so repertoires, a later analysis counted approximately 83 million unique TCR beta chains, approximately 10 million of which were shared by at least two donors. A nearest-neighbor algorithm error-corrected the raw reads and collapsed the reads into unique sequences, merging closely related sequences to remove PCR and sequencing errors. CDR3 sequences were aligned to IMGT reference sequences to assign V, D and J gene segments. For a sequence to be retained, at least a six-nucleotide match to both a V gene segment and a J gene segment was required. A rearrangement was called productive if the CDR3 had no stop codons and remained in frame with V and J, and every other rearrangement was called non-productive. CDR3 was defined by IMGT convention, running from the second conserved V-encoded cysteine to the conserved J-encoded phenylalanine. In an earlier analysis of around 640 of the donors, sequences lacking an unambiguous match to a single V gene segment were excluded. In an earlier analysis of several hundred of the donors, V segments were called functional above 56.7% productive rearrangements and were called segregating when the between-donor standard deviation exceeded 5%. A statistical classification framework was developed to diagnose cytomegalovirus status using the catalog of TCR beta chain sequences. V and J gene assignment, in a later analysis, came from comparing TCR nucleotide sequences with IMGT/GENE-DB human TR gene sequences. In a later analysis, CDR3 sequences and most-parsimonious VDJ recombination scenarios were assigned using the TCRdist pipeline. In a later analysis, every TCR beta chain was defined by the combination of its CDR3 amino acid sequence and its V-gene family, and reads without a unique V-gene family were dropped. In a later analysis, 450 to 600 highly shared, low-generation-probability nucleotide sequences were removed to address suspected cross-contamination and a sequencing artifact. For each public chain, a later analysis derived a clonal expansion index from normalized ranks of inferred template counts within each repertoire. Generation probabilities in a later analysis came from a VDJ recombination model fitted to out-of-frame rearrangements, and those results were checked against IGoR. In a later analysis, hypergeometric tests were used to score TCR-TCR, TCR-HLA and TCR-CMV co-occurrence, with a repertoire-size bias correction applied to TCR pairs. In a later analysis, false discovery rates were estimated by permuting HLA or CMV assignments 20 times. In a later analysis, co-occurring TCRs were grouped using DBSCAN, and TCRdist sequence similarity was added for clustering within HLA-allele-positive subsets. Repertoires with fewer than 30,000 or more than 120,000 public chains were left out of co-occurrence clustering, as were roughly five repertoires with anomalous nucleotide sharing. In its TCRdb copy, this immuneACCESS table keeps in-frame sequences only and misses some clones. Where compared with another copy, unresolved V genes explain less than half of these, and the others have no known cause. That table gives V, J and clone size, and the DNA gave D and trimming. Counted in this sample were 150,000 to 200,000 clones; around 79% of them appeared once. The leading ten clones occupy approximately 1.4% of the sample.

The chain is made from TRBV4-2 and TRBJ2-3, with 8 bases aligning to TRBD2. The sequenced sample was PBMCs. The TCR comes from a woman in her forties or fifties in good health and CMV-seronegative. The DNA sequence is TGTGCCAGCGTAAGCTTGGGGACTAGTCGGGATACGCAGTATTTT. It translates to CASVSLGTSRDTQYF.